This entry lists 30 T cell receptor beta chains sequenced from one sample in a study of cytomegalovirus exposure and HLA in healthy donors (dated by TCRdb to about 2017). Receptor libraries were prepared by the immunoSEQ multiplex PCR assay. For the multiplex PCR, a mixture combining 60 forward primers for TCR Vbeta segments and 13 reverse primers for TCR Jbeta segments was used. As stored in TCRdb, this immuneACCESS dataset retains in-frame rearrangements with V and J assigned. A fraction of the clones does not appear; measured against another copy, unresolved V genes explain less than half of the discrepancy, and the remainder lacks a known reason. Across this sample there are approximately 89,000 clones, with about 85% seen only once. About 7.2% of the sample rests with the top ten. The source material was PBMCs. All receptors come from a man between 40 and 49 years old in good health and CMV-seropositive.

The V call is TRBV7-9, the J call TRBJ2-2; D unresolved. V was cut by 5 bases and J by 2 bases, with 9 bases left in between. The CDR3 has 14 residues. Per germline, CDR1 SEHNR and CDR2 FQNEAQ (reference sequence). CDR3 protein: CASSDTPNTGELFF. CDR3 DNA: TGTGCCAGCAGCGATACACCTAACACCGGGGAGCTGTTTTTT.

The chain joins TRBV7-2 to TRBJ2-7, with 9 bases fitting TRBD1. Losses at the gene ends were 5 bases for V and 9 bases for J; bases not matched to a gene: 11. CDR3 length equals 14 residues. The V gene's germline CDR1 is SGHTA and CDR2 FQGNSA. The CDR3 is CASSTGTGSTRQYF. The CDR3 coding sequence is TGTGCCAGCAGCACCGGGACAGGGAGTACGAGGCAGTACTTC.

J is TRBJ1-5 and V is TRBV19; D is perhaps TRBD1 (5 bases). CDR1 is LNHDA and CDR2 is SQIVND in the germline V gene (reference sequence). Trimming cost V 4 bases and J 0 bases, with 7 bases left between them. The CDR3 is made up of 14 amino acids. The CDR3 sequence: CASSTGGSNQPQHF. The CDR3 bases are TGTGCCAGTAGTACGGGGGGTAGCAATCAGCCCCAGCATTTT.

The gene calls are TRBV7-6 and TRBJ1-1; 9 positions agree with TRBD1. From germline, CDR1 is SGHVS and CDR2 FNYEAQ. This CDR3 comprises 17 residues. V was pared by 1 base and J by 1 base, with 7 bases of the junction left unmatched. The CDR3 region is CASSLVPGQGANTEAFF. The CDR3 region has the DNA TGTGCCAGCAGCTTAGTCCCGGGACAGGGTGCGAACACTGAAGCTTTCTTT.

The V and J genes are TRBV5-1 and TRBJ1-1; D is unclear. V lost 4 bases, J lost 5 bases, and 9 bases lay in between. The CDR3 has 12 residues. The germline gives CDR1 SGHRS, CDR2 YFSETQ. The CDR3 reads CASSDRSTEAFF. CDR3 bases: TGCGCCAGCAGCGATAGATCGACTGAAGCTTTCTTT.

The chain carries TRBV5-1 and TRBJ2-3; 7 nucleotides agree with TRBD2. After removal of 8 bases from V and 6 bases from J, the junction contained 15 bases not matched to a gene. This CDR3 is built from 15 residues. The germline gives CDR1 SGHRS, CDR2 YFSETQ. The CDR3 DNA reads as TGCGCCAGTCGGACTAGTGAGGGGCGGTGGGATACGCAGTATTTT. Its protein is CASRTSEGRWDTQYF. Combining the CDR3 with reference TRBV5-1 and TRBJ2-3 gives the whole variable domain KAGVTQTPRYLIKTRGQQVTLSCSPISGHRSVSWYQQTPGQGLQFLFEYFSETQRNKGNFPGRFSGRQFSNSRSEMNVSTLELGDSALYLCASRTSEGRWDTQYFGPGTRLTVL.

Only a few counts were recorded for this clone. The genes are TRBV7-8 and TRBJ2-7; TRBD1 matches at 10 bases. The J segment lost 3 bases and the V segment lost 2 bases, leaving 4 bases of the junction unmatched. The CDR3 is 15 residues long. Per germline, CDR1 SGHVS and CDR2 FQNEAQ. The CDR3 spells CASSLFGTGVYEQYF. As DNA, the CDR3 is TGTGCCAGCAGCTTATTTGGGACAGGGGTCTACGAGCAGTACTTC. Full variable domain (missing parts from reference TRBV7-8 and TRBJ2-7): GAGVSQSPRYKVAKRGQDVALRCDPISGHVSLFWYQQALGQGPEFLTYFQNEAQLDKSGLPSDRFFAERPEGSVSTLKIQRTQQEDSAVYLCASSLFGTGVYEQYFGPGTRLTVT.

The chain employs TRBV25-1 and TRBJ2-1, with TRBD2 identical over 7 bases. V lost 7 bases and J lost 9; bases outside the gene matches: 15. In germline, CDR1 is MGHDK, CDR2 SYGVNS. This CDR3 is 15 amino acids long. For the CDR3, the DNA is TGTGCCAGCACAAAAGGGTGGGGAGGGGTAGGTGAGCAGTTCTTC. This codes for CASTKGWGGVGEQFF.

The chain links TRBV11-1 to TRBJ2-7; 7 bases are a match to TRBD1. This CDR3 spans 14 amino acids. Per the germline V gene, CDR1 is SGHAT and CDR2 is FQDESV (reference sequence). V was pared by 5 bases and J by 2 bases, with 6 bases of the junction left unmatched. The CDR3 loop is CASSPGQLPYEQYF. Here the CDR3 DNA reads TGTGCCAGCAGCCCGGGACAGCTCCCCTACGAGCAGTACTTC. Using reference TRBV11-1 and TRBJ2-7 for the parts outside the CDR3, the full variable domain is EAEVAQSPRYKITEKSQAVAFWCDPISGHATLYWYRQILGQGPELLVQFQDESVVDDSQLPKDRFSAERLKGVDSTLKIQPAELGDSAMYLCASSPGQLPYEQYFGPGTRLTVT.

This chain links TRBV6-5 with TRBJ1-3; 10 bases line up with TRBD1. V shed 2 bases and J 4 bases; nucleotides not matched to a gene: 2. Germline assignment: CDR1 MNHEY and CDR2 SVGAGI. The CDR3 has 15 amino acids. The CDR3 sequence: CASSYGTGAGNTIYF. The DNA for the CDR3 is TGTGCCAGCAGTTACGGGACAGGGGCAGGAAACACCATATATTTT.

The rearrangement uses TRBV4-1 and TRBJ2-2; 7 bases match TRBD1. The CDR3 contains 16 residues. Losses at the gene ends were 3 bases for V and 1 base for J; bases not matched to a gene: 5. Germline V gene sequence: CDR1 MGHRA, CDR2 YSYEKL. This CDR3 is CASSQATGVNTGELFF. Here the CDR3 DNA reads TGCGCCAGCAGCCAGGCTACAGGGGTGAACACCGGGGAGCTGTTTTTT.

This chain connects TRBV9 to TRBJ2-3, with 7 bases aligning to TRBD2. The V and J ends lost 1 base and 2 bases, in that order; junction bases with no gene match: 7. The CDR3 has 16 residues. From germline, CDR1 is SGDLS and CDR2 YYNGEE. The CDR3 DNA reads TGTGCCAGCAGCGTATTAAGAGCGGGGAACACAGATACGCAGTATTTT. Encoded protein: CASSVLRAGNTDTQYF.

The J gene is TRBJ2-4, the V gene TRBV5-1; the match to TRBD1 covers 11 bases. Trimming removed 1 base from V and 9 bases from J; junction bases left unmatched: 6. This CDR3 has 15 amino acids. Germline CDR1 SGHRS, CDR2 YFSETQ. The CDR3 bases are TGCGCCAGCAGCTTGTCCGGGACAGGGGGGGTCATTCAGTACTTC. It codes for CASSLSGTGGVIQYF.

The rearrangement joins TRBV5-6 to TRBJ2-5; the match to TRBD1 covers 8 bases. This CDR3 is 13 amino acids long. The trim removed 5 bases at V and 5 bases at J, leaving 5 bases unmatched. Germline loops: CDR1 SGHDT, CDR2 YYEEEE. The CDR3 reads CASSPDREETQYF. The CDR3 DNA follows: TGTGCCAGCAGTCCGGACAGGGAGGAGACCCAGTACTTC. Together with reference TRBV5-6 and TRBJ2-5, the CDR3 gives the full variable domain: DAGVTQSPTHLIKTRGQQVTLRCSPKSGHDTVSWYQQALGQGPQFIFQYYEEEERQRGNFPDRFSGHQFPNYSSELNVNALLLGDSALYLCASSPDREETQYFGPGTRLLVL.

The chain has TRBV19 and TRBJ2-3, with a tentative D call TRBD2 (6 bases). The CDR3 is made up of 17 amino acids. Germline lookup yields CDR1 LNHDA and CDR2 SQIVND (reference sequence). The ends were cut back, 3 bases at V and 6 bases at J, with 22 bases in the middle. CDR3 nucleotides: TGTGCCAGTAGTATGGGCCGTAGCGGAGCCCGCCCTGATACGCAGTATTTT. This encodes CASSMGRSGARPDTQYF.

The V call is TRBV9, the J call TRBJ2-5; 7 bases fit TRBD1. CDR1 and CDR2 from the germline V gene are SGDLS and YYNGEE. The CDR3 contains 15 residues. Trimming at V came to 0 bases and at J to 1 base, leaving 3 bases not matched to a gene. The CDR3 sequence: CASSVGEGAQETQYF. The CDR3 DNA reads as TGTGCCAGCAGCGTAGGCGAGGGGGCCCAAGAGACCCAGTACTTC.

The chain employs TRBV15 and TRBJ1-6; 8 nucleotides match TRBD1. Germline CDR1 reads LNHNV; CDR2 reads YYDKDF (reference sequence). The ends lost 6 bases at V and 0 bases at J; junction bases unmatched: 13. CDR3 length equals 19 residues. The CDR3 here is CATSPGQAIYSSYNSPLHF. The CDR3 nucleotides read TGTGCCACCAGTCCGGGACAGGCGATCTATAGCTCCTATAATTCACCCCTCCACTTT.

The chain uses TRBV19 and TRBJ2-1, with 7 bases lining up with TRBD2. The CDR3 extends over 16 amino acids. The V gene end was trimmed by 1 base and the J gene end by 5 bases; junction bases not matched to a gene: 8. CDR1 is LNHDA and CDR2 is SQIVND in the germline V gene (reference sequence). The CDR3 spells CASSIVPASGNNEQFF. In nucleotides, the CDR3 is TGTGCCAGTAGTATAGTCCCGGCTAGCGGAAACAATGAGCAGTTCTTC.

The chain has TRBV7-2 and TRBJ1-6; 12 bases map to TRBD1. CDR1 and CDR2 (germline): SGHTA, FQGNSA. Germline trimming cut 5 bases from V and 7 bases from J; bases unmatched to any gene: 6. The CDR3 is made up of 16 amino acids. The CDR3 DNA reads TGTGCCAGCAGCCCGGGGACAGGGGGCTACAATTCACCCCTCCACTTT. Amino acid sequence: CASSPGTGGYNSPLHF.

This chain links TRBV29-1 with TRBJ2-3; the match to TRBD2 covers 10 bases. The CDR3 extends over 14 amino acids. CDR1 SQVTM and CDR2 ANQGSEA come from the germline V gene. The V gene end was trimmed by 7 bases and the J gene end by 0 bases; junction bases not matched to a gene: 4. The CDR3 sequence: CSAVSGGSTDTQYF. DNA of the CDR3: TGCAGCGCGGTTAGCGGGGGGAGCACAGATACGCAGTATTTT.

The chain recombines TRBV9 with TRBJ2-1; D is undetermined. The CDR3 spans 14 residues. Germline V gene sequence: CDR1 SGDLS, CDR2 YYNGEE. V lost 0 bases to trimming and J lost 4 bases, with 8 bases between them. In nucleotides, the CDR3 is TGTGCCAGCAGCGTAGCCTTGCAGTACAATGAGCAGTTCTTC. Translating it yields CASSVALQYNEQFF.

CDR3 sequence: CASRVADTQYF. The CDR3 DNA is TGTGCCAGCCGGGTGGCAGATACGCAGTATTTT. V is TRBV7-2 and J is TRBJ2-3; no clear D. This CDR3 has 11 residues. Trimming left V 8 bases short and J 4 bases short, with 7 bases between. Germline CDR1 is SGHTA and CDR2 is FQGNSA.

The V and J genes are TRBV28 and TRBJ2-1, with 9 bases identical to TRBD1. CDR1 and CDR2 from the germline V gene are MDHEN and SYDVKM. The V segment lost 2 bases and the J segment 9 bases; nucleotides outside the gene matches: 5. CDR3 length: 14 residues. CDR3 sequence (DNA): TGTGCCAGCAGTTTAGGGGGACAGGGCGGTGAGCAGTTCTTC. It specifies CASSLGGQGGEQFF.

The chain employs TRBV19 and TRBJ1-1, with D maybe TRBD1 (5 bases). V was cut by 8 bases and J by 3 bases, with 10 bases left in between. Germline assignment: CDR1 LNHDA and CDR2 SQIVND (reference sequence). The CDR3 extends over 12 amino acids. CDR3 loop: CASDRPYTEAFF. In nucleotides, the CDR3 is TGTGCCAGTGACAGACCCTACACTGAAGCTTTCTTT.

This clone turned up a few times. The J gene is TRBJ2-1, the V gene TRBV11-2; D uncertain. Trimming left V 6 bases short and J 4 bases short, with 13 bases between. Germline V gives CDR1 SGHAT, CDR2 FQNNGV. This CDR3 is built from 14 residues. The CDR3 bases are TGTGCCAGCAGTTTCACAGACCAATACAATGAGCAGTTCTTC. This translates into CASSFTDQYNEQFF.

The DNA of the CDR3 is TGTGCCAGCAGGCCCCCGACAGATGGCTACACCTTC. This translates into CASRPPTDGYTF. The chain recombines TRBV6-1 with TRBJ1-2; the D gene is possibly TRBD1 (5 bases). Trimming shortened V by 6 bases and J by 6 bases, and 11 bases separated the two germline ends. The CDR3 extends over 12 amino acids. Per germline, CDR1 MNHNS and CDR2 SASEGT.

This sequence joins TRBV18 and TRBJ1-1; possible D gene TRBD1, 6 bases. This CDR3 comprises 14 residues. Trimming cost V 5 bases and J 4 bases, with 14 bases left between them. The germline gives CDR1 KGHSH, CDR2 LQKENI. The chain's CDR3 is CASSMQGLGTEAFF. The CDR3 DNA reads as TGTGCCAGCTCAATGCAGGGGCTCGGCACTGAAGCTTTCTTT.

The genes are TRBV7-3 and TRBJ2-3; a possible D gene is TRBD1 (5 bases). V shed 5 bases and J shed 1 base, with 13 bases lying between them. CDR1 is SGHTA and CDR2 is FQGTGA in the germline V gene. This CDR3 is 15 amino acids long. The CDR3 loop reads CASSPPRGGTDTQYF. The DNA of the CDR3 is TGTGCCAGCAGCCCCCCTAGGGGCGGCACAGATACGCAGTATTTT.

This chain joins TRBV7-9 and TRBJ2-1; D not certain. The V gene's germline CDR1 is SEHNR and CDR2 FQNEAQ (reference sequence). Trimming took off 1 base at V and 7 bases at J, with 5 bases between the two ends. The CDR3 spans 12 residues. CDR3 region: CASSLVVNEQFF. The CDR3, as DNA: TGTGCCAGCAGCTTAGTAGTTAATGAGCAGTTCTTC. The entire variable domain, with the rest obtained from reference TRBV7-9 and TRBJ2-1, is as follows: DTGVSQNPRHKITKRGQNVTFRCDPISEHNRLYWYRQTLGQGPEFLTYFQNEAQLEKSRLLSDRFSAERPKGSFSTLEIQRTEQGDSAMYLCASSLVVNEQFFGPGTRLTVL.

The genes are TRBV19 and TRBJ1-5; no definite D call. Germline-derived CDR1 and CDR2 are LNHDA and SQIVND (reference sequence). The CDR3 extends over 14 amino acids. Trimming took off 1 base at V and 0 bases at J, with 4 bases between the two ends. The CDR3 DNA is TGTGCCAGTAGTATAGTCTATAGCAATCAGCCCCAGCATTTT. Amino acid sequence: CASSIVYSNQPQHF. Looking up the rest from reference TRBV19 and TRBJ1-5 gives the full variable domain: DGGITQSPKYLFRKEGQNVTLSCEQNLNHDAMYWYRQDPGQGLRLIYYSQIVNDFQKGDIAEGYSVSREKKESFPLTVTSAQKNPTAFYLCASSIVYSNQPQHFGDGTRLSIL.